This entry lists 22 T cell receptor beta chains sequenced from one sample in a study of long-term antiretroviral therapy in people with HIV. The assay used was immunoSEQ (version v3.0), run at survey level. Assay: immunoSEQ multiplex PCR; the TCRdb copy retains only in-frame clones and omits some. The sample has around 28,000 clones; less than 85% are singletons. The sample was unsorted PBMCs, taken 2.3 years after starting antiretroviral therapy. The receptors were sampled from a man aged 35 to 55 with HIV.

V and J are TRBV25-1 and TRBJ1-1; D ambiguous. Trimming stripped 4 bases from V and 3 bases from J, with 3 bases between. Germline V CDR1 and CDR2: MGHDK, SYGVNS. The CDR3 consists of 11 residues. The CDR3 protein is CASSGYTEAFF. Here the CDR3 DNA reads TGTGCCAGCAGTGGGTACACTGAAGCTTTCTTT.

The chain is built from TRBV30 and TRBJ2-1; TRBD2 agrees at 12 bases. Germline V gene data show CDR1 as GTSNPN and CDR2 as SVGIG (reference sequence). V trimming: 5 bases; J trimming: 6 bases; junction bases outside the gene matches: 5. This CDR3 comprises 14 residues. The CDR3 loop reads CAWETSGSINEQFF. The DNA of the CDR3 is TGTGCCTGGGAGACTAGCGGGAGTATCAATGAGCAGTTCTTC.

The chain has TRBV2 and TRBJ2-1; TRBD2 matches 9 bases. There are 16 residues in the CDR3. In germline, CDR1 is SNHLY, CDR2 FYNNEI. V dropped 2 bases and J dropped 9; count of bases not matched to a gene: 11. In nucleotides, the CDR3 is TGTGCCAGCAGTGAAATATGGGGGCGGGAGGGCCCTGAGCAGTTCTTC. This gives the protein CASSEIWGREGPEQFF.

DNA of the CDR3: TGCAGCGCTACAGGGAATAATTACAATGAGCAGTTCTTC. Protein sequence: CSATGNNYNEQFF. This chain joins TRBV29-1 and TRBJ2-1; possible D gene TRBD1, 6 bases. Per germline, CDR1 SQVTM and CDR2 ANQGSEA. The V end lost 7 bases, the J end lost 4 bases, and 14 bases lay between the germline ends. CDR3 length: 13 residues.

The V call is TRBV5-1, the J call TRBJ2-3; 7 nucleotides align to TRBD2. Germline CDR1 reads SGHRS; CDR2 reads YFSETQ. CDR3 size: 16 residues. V trimming: 2 bases; J trimming: 0 bases; junction bases outside the gene matches: 6. CDR3 sequence reads: CASSFPAGTSTDTQYF. The CDR3 DNA sequence: TGCGCCAGCAGCTTCCCAGCGGGAACTAGCACAGATACGCAGTATTTT.

In this sample, this clone turned up once. The CDR3 sequence is CASSPFRDRAREQYF. The DNA for the CDR3 is TGTGCCAGCTCACCATTTCGGGACAGGGCGCGGGAGCAGTACTTC. The genes are TRBV18 and TRBJ2-7, with TRBD1 matching 9 bases. The CDR3 length is 15 residues. V lost 2 bases, J lost 7 bases, and 9 bases stayed unmatched. The germline V gene encodes CDR1 KGHSH and CDR2 LQKENI.

The chain recombines TRBV12-5 with TRBJ1-2, with 7 positions matching TRBD1. CDR3 length: 13 amino acids. J lost 5 bases, V lost 6 bases, and 6 bases had no gene match. CDR1 and CDR2 from the germline V gene are LGHNT and FRNRAP. The CDR3 coding sequence is TGTGCTAGTGGAACGACAGGGATGTATGGCTACACCTTC. The encoded protein is CASGTTGMYGYTF.

The J gene is TRBJ2-7, the V gene TRBV2; no reliable D call. Germline V gives CDR1 SNHLY, CDR2 FYNNEI. This CDR3 spans 13 amino acids. Trimming shortened V by 3 bases and J by 3 bases, and 9 bases separated the two germline ends. CDR3 protein: CASSDDLNYEQYF. The CDR3, as DNA: TGTGCCAGCAGTGATGACCTCAACTACGAGCAGTACTTC.

This chain joins TRBV19 and TRBJ1-1, with a weak D call TRBD1 (5 bases). Trimming pared 4 bases from V and 1 base from J, leaving 13 bases between. Per the germline V gene, CDR1 is LNHDA and CDR2 is SQIVND (reference sequence). The length of the CDR3 is 15 residues. The CDR3 nucleotides are TGTGCCAGTAGTACGCTCAGGGTCTCGAACACTGAAGCTTTCTTT. Translation gives CASSTLRVSNTEAFF. The whole variable domain, remainder taken from reference TRBV19 and TRBJ1-1, is DGGITQSPKYLFRKEGQNVTLSCEQNLNHDAMYWYRQDPGQGLRLIYYSQIVNDFQKGDIAEGYSVSREKKESFPLTVTSAQKNPTAFYLCASSTLRVSNTEAFFGQGTRLTVV.

This clone has only a few counts. The chain combines TRBV9 with TRBJ1-5, with D uncertain. Germline CDR1 and CDR2: SGDLS and YYNGEE. There are 15 residues in the CDR3. The V gene lost 4 bases and the J gene lost 0 bases, with 11 bases spanning the gap. The CDR3 sequence: CASSPSGDSNQPQHF. Here the CDR3 DNA reads TGTGCCAGCAGCCCTAGTGGGGATAGCAATCAGCCCCAGCATTTT.

This chain links TRBV29-1 with TRBJ1-2; D is unclear. V dropped 3 bases and J dropped 0 bases, with 8 bases sitting between them. This CDR3 has 13 amino acids. Germline assignment: CDR1 SQVTM and CDR2 ANQGSEA. The DNA of the CDR3 is TGCAGCGTTGATCAGCAATCTAACTATGGCTACACCTTC. Translating gives CSVDQQSNYGYTF.

This clone is medium-sized (0.01 to 0.1%) in the sample. This chain connects TRBV19 to TRBJ2-7; D is uncertain. This CDR3 spans 14 amino acids. Germline-derived CDR1 and CDR2 are LNHDA and SQIVND (reference sequence). Trimming stripped 3 bases from V and 0 bases from J, with 9 bases between. CDR3 residues: CASSITESSYEQYF. The CDR3 coding sequence is TGTGCCAGTAGTATCACAGAGAGCTCCTACGAGCAGTACTTC.

This chain connects TRBV5-1 to TRBJ1-5, with D unclear. This CDR3 is built from 15 residues. Germline V CDR1 and CDR2: SGHRS, YFSETQ. Trimming stripped 0 bases from V and 4 bases from J, with 11 bases between. DNA for the CDR3: TGCGCCAGCAGCTTGGATGGGAACCTAAATCAGCCCCAGCATTTT. Residues: CASSLDGNLNQPQHF.

As regards this clone: Other DNA sequences in this sample translate to the same CDR3. This chain links TRBV6-6 with TRBJ1-2, with a weak D call TRBD1 (5 bases). The CDR3 totals 13 residues. The V gene lost 6 bases and the J gene lost 2 bases, with 10 bases spanning the gap. Germline V gene lookup returns CDR1 MNHNY and CDR2 SVGAGI (reference sequence). The DNA of the CDR3 is TGTGCCAGCAGCCCGGGACTAAACTATGGCTACACCTTC. Translation gives CASSPGLNYGYTF.

V usage is TRBV14 and J usage is TRBJ2-7; 9 nucleotides line up with TRBD1. The CDR3 is 15 residues long. Germline-derived CDR1 and CDR2 are SGHDN and FVKESK. The junction had 8 bases not matched to a gene; V was cut back by 4 bases and J by 4 bases. CDR3 residues: CASSPTDRGLYEQYF. The CDR3 DNA follows: TGTGCCAGCAGCCCAACGGACAGGGGATTATACGAGCAGTACTTC. Complete variable domain (other parts from reference TRBV14 and TRBJ2-7): EAGVTQFPSHSVIEKGQTVTLRCDPISGHDNLYWYRRVMGKEIKFLLHFVKESKQDESGMPNNRFLAERTGGTYSTLKVQPAELEDSGVYFCASSPTDRGLYEQYFGPGTRLTVT.

This chain joins TRBV19 and TRBJ2-7; 8 bases line up with TRBD1. Per germline, CDR1 LNHDA and CDR2 SQIVND (reference sequence). CDR3 length equals 15 residues. V lost 4 bases, J lost 4 bases, and 9 bases stayed unmatched. As DNA, the CDR3 is TGTGCCAGTAGTAGCCTTAGGACAGGGTCATACGAGCAGTACTTC. It encodes CASSSLRTGSYEQYF.

The chain uses TRBV7-8 and TRBJ2-1; tentatively, D is TRBD1 (6 bases). The germline V and J ends were trimmed by 2 bases and 9 bases, with 23 bases remaining between them. CDR1 and CDR2 (germline): SGHVS, FQNEAQ. The CDR3 loop spans 17 amino acids. The CDR3 DNA reads as TGTGCCAGCAGCTTAAAGGCTTCTCCGGAGAGAGGGGGTGAGCAGTTCTTC. It encodes CASSLKASPERGGEQFF.

The chain carries TRBV6-1 and TRBJ2-3, with TRBD1 matching over 9 bases. The CDR3 runs 13 residues. Germline CDR1 is MNHNS and CDR2 is SASEGT. J gave up 5 bases and V 4 bases, and 1 base lay outside the gene matches. The CDR3, as DNA: TGTGCCAGCAGTGGGGACAGGGAAGATACGCAGTATTTT. As protein: CASSGDREDTQYF.

This clone was counted once. This rearrangement joins TRBV27 to TRBJ1-1; perhaps TRBD1 as D (6 bases). The germline V gene encodes CDR1 MNHEY and CDR2 SMNVEV (reference sequence). V lost 8 bases and J 7 bases, leaving 23 bases between the germline ends. The CDR3 loop spans 15 amino acids. The CDR3 sequence is CASAKQGPASGEAFF. The CDR3 DNA reads TGTGCCAGCGCCAAACAGGGACCGGCGAGTGGTGAAGCTTTCTTT.

DNA for the CDR3: TGTGCCAGCAGCTTAGGTTGGGGGCTCAATGAGCAGTTCTTC. Translated: CASSLGWGLNEQFF. This sequence joins TRBV7-9 and TRBJ2-1, with D possibly matching TRBD1 (6 bases). The CDR3 totals 14 residues. Germline CDR1 is SEHNR and CDR2 is FQNEAQ (reference sequence). Trimming removed 1 base at V and 6 bases at J, with 10 bases between.

The chain employs TRBV5-6 and TRBJ2-7; TRBD2 aligns across 8 bases. V gave up 0 bases and J gave up 3 bases; unmatched junction bases: 8. The germline CDR1 and CDR2 sequences are SGHDT and YYEEEE. This CDR3 has 16 residues. In nucleotides, the CDR3 is TGTGCCAGCAGCTTGGCACCGGGACTAGGGGGCTACGAGCAGTACTTC. Protein product: CASSLAPGLGGYEQYF.

The chain employs TRBV7-6 and TRBJ2-1; D possibly corresponds to TRBD1 (6 bases). The germline V gene encodes CDR1 SGHVS and CDR2 FNYEAQ. The CDR3 runs 14 residues. The V end lost 3 bases, the J end lost 10 bases, and 16 bases lay between the germline ends. The CDR3 here is CASSLMAGTQEQFF. CDR3 DNA: TGTGCCAGCAGCTTGATGGCCGGGACACAAGAGCAGTTCTTC.